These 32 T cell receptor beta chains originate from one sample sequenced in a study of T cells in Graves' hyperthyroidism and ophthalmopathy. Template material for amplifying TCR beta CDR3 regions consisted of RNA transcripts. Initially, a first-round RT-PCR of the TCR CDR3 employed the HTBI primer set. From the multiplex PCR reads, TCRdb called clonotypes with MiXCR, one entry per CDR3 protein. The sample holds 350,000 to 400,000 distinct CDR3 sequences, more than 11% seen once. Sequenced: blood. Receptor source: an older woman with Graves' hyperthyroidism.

The CDR3: CASSPGLAGVVDEQFF. In DNA form, the CDR3 reads TGTGCCAGCAGCCCAGGACTAGCGGGAGTGGTGGATGAGCAGTTCTTC. V usage is TRBV3-1 and J usage is TRBJ2-1; TRBD2 agrees at 13 bases. CDR1 and CDR2 from the germline V gene are LGHDT and YNNKEL (reference sequence). J lost 8 bases, V lost 4 bases, and 8 bases had no gene match. CDR3 length: 16 residues.

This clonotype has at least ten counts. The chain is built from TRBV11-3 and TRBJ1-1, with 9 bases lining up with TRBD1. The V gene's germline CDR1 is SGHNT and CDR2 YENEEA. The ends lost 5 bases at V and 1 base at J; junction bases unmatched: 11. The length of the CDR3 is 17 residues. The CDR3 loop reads CASSDTLTGQGNTEAFF. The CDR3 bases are TGTGCCAGCAGCGACACCCTCACGGGACAGGGGAACACTGAAGCTTTCTTT.

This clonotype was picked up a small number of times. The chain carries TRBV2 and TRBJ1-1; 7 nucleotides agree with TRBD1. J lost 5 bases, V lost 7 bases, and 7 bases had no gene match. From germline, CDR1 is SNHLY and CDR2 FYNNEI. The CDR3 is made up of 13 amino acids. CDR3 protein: CASNRGPGTEAFF. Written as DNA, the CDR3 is TGTGCCAGCAATAGGGGGCCGGGGACTGAAGCTTTCTTT. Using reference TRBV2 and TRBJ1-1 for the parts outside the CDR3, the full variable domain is EPEVTQTPSHQVTQMGQEVILRCVPISNHLYFYWYRQILGQKVEFLVSFYNNEISEKSEIFDDQFSVERPDGSNFTLKIRSTKLEDSAMYFCASNRGPGTEAFFGQGTRLTVV.

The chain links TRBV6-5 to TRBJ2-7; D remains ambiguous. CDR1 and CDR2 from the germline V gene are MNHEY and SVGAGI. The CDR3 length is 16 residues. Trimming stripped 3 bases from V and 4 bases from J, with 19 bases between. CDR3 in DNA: TGTGCCAGCAGTTATCTTCGACCGGAACTTAAATACGAGCAGTACTTC. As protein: CASSYLRPELKYEQYF.

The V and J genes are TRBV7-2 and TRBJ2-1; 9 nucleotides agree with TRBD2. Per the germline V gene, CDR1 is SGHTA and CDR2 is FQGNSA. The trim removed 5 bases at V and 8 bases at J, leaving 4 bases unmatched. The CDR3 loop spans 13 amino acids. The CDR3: CASSPTSGYEQFF. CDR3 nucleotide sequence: TGTGCCAGCAGCCCGACTAGCGGTTATGAGCAGTTCTTC. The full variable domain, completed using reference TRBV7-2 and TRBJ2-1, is GAGVSQSPSNKVTEKGKDVELRCDPISGHTALYWYRQSLGQGLEFLIYFQGNSAPDKSGLPSDRFSAERTGGSVSTLTIQRTQQEDSAVYLCASSPTSGYEQFFGPGTRLTVL.

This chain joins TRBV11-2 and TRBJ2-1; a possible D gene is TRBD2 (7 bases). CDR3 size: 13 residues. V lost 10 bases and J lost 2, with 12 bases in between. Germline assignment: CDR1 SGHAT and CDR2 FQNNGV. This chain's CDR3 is CATSGGPYNEQFF. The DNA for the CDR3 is TGTGCCACTTCGGGGGGCCCCTACAATGAGCAGTTCTTC.

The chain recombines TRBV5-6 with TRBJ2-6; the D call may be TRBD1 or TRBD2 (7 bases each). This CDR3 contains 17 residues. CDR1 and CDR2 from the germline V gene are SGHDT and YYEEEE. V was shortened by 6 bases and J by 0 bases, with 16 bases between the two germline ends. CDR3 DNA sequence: TGTGCCAGCATGTTAGGCAGGGGGGGCTCTGGGGCCAACGTCCTGACTTTC. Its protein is CASMLGRGGSGANVLTF.

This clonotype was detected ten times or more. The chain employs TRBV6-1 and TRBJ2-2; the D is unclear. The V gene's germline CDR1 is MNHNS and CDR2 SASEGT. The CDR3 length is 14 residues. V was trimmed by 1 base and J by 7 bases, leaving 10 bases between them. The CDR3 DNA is TGTGCCAGCAGTGAAGTCAAAGGTGGCGGGGAGCTGTTTTTT. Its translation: CASSEVKGGGELFF.

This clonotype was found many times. The CDR3 DNA reads as TGTGCCAGCAGCCCCCGGCAGATACGGGGTGAAGCTTTCTTT. Translated: CASSPRQIRGEAFF. V usage is TRBV7-9 and J usage is TRBJ1-1; no clear D gene. The CDR3 is 14 amino acids. CDR1 and CDR2 (germline): SEHNR, FQNEAQ (reference sequence). Trimming stripped 5 bases from V and 7 bases from J, with 17 bases between.

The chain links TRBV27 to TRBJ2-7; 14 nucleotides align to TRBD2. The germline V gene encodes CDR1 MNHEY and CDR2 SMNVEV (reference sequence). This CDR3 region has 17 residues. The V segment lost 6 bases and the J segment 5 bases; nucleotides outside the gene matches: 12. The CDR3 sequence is CASRRGLAGVRAHEQYF. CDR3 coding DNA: TGTGCCAGCAGAAGGGGACTAGCGGGAGTTAGAGCCCACGAGCAGTACTTC.

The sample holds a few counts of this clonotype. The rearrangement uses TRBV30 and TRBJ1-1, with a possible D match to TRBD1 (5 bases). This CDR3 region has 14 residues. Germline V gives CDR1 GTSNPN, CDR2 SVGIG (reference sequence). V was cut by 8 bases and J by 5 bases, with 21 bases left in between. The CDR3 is CASNSRGGRTEAFF. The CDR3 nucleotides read TGTGCCAGTAACTCACGGGGGGGAAGGACTGAAGCTTTCTTT.

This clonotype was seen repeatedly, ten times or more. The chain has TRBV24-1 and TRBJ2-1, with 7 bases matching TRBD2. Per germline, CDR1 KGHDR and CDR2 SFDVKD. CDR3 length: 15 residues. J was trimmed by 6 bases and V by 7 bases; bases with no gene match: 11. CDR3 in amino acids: CATSSAGPGGNEQFF. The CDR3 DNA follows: TGTGCCACCAGCTCAGCGGGACCTGGAGGCAATGAGCAGTTCTTC.

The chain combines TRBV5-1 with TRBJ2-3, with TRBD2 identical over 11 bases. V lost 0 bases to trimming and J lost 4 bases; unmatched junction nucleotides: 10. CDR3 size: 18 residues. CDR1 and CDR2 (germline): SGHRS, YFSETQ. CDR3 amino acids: CASSLAGASGRSADTQYF. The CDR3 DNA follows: TGCGCCAGCAGCTTGGCCGGGGCTAGCGGGAGGAGCGCAGATACGCAGTATTTT.

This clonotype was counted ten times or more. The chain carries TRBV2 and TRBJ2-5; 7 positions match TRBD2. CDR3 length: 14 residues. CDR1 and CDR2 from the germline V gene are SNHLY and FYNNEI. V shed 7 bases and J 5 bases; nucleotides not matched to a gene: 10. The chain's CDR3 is CASNNGREAETQYF. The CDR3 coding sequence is TGTGCCAGCAACAATGGGAGGGAGGCGGAGACCCAGTACTTC.

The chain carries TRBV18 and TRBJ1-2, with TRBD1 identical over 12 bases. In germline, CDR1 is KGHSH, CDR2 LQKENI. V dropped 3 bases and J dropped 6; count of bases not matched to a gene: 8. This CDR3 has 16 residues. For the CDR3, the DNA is TGTGCCAGCTCACCCCGGGACAGGGGGCAAGAGAATGGCTACACCTTC. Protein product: CASSPRDRGQENGYTF. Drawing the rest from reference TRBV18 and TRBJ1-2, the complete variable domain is NAGVMQNPRHLVRRRGQEARLRCSPMKGHSHVYWYRQLPEEGLKFMVYLQKENIIDESGMPKERFSAEFPKEGPSILRIQQVVRGDSAAYFCASSPRDRGQENGYTFGSGTRLTVV.

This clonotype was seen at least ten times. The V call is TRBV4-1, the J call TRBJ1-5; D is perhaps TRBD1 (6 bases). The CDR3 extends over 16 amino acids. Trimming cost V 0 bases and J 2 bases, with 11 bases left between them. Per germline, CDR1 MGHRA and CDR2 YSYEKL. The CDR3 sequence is CASSQDTRGRNQPQHF. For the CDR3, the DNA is TGCGCCAGCAGCCAAGATACGCGGGGGCGCAATCAGCCCCAGCATTTT.

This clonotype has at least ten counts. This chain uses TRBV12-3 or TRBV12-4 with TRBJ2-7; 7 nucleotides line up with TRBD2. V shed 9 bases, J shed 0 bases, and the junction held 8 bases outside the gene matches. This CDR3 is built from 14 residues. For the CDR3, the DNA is TGTGCCAGTACCCTAGCGGCAAGCTCCTACGAGCAGTACTTC. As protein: CASTLAASSYEQYF.

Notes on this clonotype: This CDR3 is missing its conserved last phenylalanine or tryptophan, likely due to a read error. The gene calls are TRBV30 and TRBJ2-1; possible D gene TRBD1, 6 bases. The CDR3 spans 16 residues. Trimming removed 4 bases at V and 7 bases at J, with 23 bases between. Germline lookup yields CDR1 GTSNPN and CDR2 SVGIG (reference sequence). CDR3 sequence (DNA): TGTGCCTGGATCGCAGGGGCCCTGATTGGCCAAAATGAGCAGTTCCTC. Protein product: CAWIAGALIGQNEQFL.

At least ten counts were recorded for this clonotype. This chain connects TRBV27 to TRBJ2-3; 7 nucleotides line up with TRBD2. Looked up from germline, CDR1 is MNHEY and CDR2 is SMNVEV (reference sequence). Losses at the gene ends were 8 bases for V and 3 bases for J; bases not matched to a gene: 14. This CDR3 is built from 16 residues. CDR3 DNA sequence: TGTGCCAGCTACCGGTTGGGGGAGGGCCCGACAGATACGCAGTATTTT. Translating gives CASYRLGEGPTDTQYF.

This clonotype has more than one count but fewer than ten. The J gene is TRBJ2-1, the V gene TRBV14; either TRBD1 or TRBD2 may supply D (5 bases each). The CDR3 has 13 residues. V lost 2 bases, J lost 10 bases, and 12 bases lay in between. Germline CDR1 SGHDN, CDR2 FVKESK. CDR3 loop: CASSQLLGVEQFF. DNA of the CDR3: TGTGCCAGCAGCCAATTATTGGGGGTCGAGCAGTTCTTC.

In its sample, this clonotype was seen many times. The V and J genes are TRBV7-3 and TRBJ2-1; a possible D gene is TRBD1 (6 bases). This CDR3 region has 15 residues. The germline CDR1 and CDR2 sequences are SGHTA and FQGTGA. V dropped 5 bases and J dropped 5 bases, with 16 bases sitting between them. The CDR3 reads CASSPQGRADNEQFF. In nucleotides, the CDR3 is TGTGCCAGCAGCCCCCAGGGGCGGGCGGACAATGAGCAGTTCTTC.

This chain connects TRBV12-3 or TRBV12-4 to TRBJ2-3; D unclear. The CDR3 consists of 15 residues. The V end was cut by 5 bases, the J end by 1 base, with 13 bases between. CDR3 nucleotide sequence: TGTGCCAGCAGTCCCTCAAGCTGGGGCACAGATACGCAGTATTTT. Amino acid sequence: CASSPSSWGTDTQYF.

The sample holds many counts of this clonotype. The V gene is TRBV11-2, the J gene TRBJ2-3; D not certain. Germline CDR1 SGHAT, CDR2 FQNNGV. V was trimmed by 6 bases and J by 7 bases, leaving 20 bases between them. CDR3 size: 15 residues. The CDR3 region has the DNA TGTGCCAGCAGTTTCAACGGCGGTTATGGGAATACGCAGTATTTT. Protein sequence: CASSFNGGYGNTQYF. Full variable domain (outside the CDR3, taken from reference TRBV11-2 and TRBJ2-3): EAGVAQSPRYKIIEKRQSVAFWCNPISGHATLYWYQQILGQGPKLLIQFQNNGVVDDSQLPKDRFSAERLKGVDSTLKIQPAKLEDSAVYLCASSFNGGYGNTQYFGPGTRLTVL.

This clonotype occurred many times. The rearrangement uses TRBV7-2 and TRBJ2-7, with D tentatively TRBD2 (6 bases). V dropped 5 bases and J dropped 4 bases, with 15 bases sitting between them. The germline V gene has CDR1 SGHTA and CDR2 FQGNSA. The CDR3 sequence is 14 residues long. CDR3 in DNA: TGTGCCAGCAGCCTCCTCTCTGGGGGGTACGAGCAGTACTTC. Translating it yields CASSLLSGGYEQYF.

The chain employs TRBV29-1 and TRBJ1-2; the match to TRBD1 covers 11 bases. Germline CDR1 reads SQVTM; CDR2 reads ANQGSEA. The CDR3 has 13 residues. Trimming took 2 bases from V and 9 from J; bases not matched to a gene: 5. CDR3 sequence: CSVESGQGGSYTF. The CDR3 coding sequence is TGCAGCGTTGAATCGGGACAGGGGGGGAGCTACACCTTC.

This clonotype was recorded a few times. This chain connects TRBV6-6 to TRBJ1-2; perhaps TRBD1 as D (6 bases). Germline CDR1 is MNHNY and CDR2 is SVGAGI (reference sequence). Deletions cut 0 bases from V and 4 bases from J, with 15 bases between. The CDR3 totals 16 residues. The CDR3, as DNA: TGTGCCAGCAGTTACTCTGGGGGCCCTTCCATCTATGGCTACACCTTC. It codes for CASSYSGGPSIYGYTF.

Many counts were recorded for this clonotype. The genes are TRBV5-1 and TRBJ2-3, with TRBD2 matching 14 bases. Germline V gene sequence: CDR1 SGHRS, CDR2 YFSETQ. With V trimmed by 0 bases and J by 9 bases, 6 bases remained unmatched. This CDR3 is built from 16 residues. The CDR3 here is CASSLAGTSGSPTQYF. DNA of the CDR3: TGCGCCAGCAGCTTGGCCGGGACTAGCGGGAGCCCAACGCAGTATTTT.

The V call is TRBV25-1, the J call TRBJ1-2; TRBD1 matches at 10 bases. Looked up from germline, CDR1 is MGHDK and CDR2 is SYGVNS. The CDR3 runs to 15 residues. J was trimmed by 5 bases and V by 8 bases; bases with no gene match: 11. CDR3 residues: CASRPRTGGGYGYTF. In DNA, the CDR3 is TGTGCCAGCCGGCCCCGGACAGGGGGAGGATATGGCTACACCTTC.

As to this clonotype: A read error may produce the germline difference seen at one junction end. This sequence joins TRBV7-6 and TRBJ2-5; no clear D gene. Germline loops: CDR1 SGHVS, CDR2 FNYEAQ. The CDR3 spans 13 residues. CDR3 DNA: TGTGCCAGCAGCTACCTGAGCCAAGAGGCCCAGTACTTC. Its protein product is CASSYLSQEAQYF.

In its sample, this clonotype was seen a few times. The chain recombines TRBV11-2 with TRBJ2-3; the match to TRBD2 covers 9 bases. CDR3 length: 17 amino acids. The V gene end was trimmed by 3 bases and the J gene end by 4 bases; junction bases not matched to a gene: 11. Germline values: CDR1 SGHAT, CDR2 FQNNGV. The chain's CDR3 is CASSFNHRTSAPDTQYF. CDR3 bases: TGTGCCAGCAGCTTTAACCACAGGACTAGCGCGCCAGATACGCAGTATTTT.

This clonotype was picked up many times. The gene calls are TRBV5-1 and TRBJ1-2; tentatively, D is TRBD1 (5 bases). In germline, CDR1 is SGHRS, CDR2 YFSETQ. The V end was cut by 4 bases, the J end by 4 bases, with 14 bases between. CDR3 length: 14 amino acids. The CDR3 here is CASSPGGTGYGYTF. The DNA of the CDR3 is TGCGCCAGCAGCCCCGGTGGGACTGGCTATGGCTACACCTTC. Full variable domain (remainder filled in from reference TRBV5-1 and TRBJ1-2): KAGVTQTPRYLIKTRGQQVTLSCSPISGHRSVSWYQQTPGQGLQFLFEYFSETQRNKGNFPGRFSGRQFSNSRSEMNVSTLELGDSALYLCASSPGGTGYGYTFGSGTRLTVV.

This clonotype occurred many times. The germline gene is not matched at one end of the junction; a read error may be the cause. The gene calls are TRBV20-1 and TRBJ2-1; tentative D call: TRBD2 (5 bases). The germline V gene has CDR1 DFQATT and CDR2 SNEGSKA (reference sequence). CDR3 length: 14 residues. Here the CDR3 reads CSSSGLAPRNEQFF. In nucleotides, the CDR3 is TGCAGTTCTAGTGGTCTAGCCCCTCGGAATGAGCAGTTCTTC.